What follows are 5 T cell receptor beta chains derived from one specimen sequenced in a study of T cell clonality in common variable immunodeficiency. Profiling relied on immunoSEQ multiplex PCR, and the TCRdb table lists in-frame clones only, not all of them. This sample comprises over 30,000 clones, none seen once only. Source material: peripheral blood mononuclear cells. These receptors were collected from a person aged 18 to 75 in good health.

This clone was detected ten times or more. Read data end 3 residues before the CDR3 end; the end is taken from the germline J gene. The J gene is TRBJ1-5, the V gene TRBV9; TRBD1 matches 7 bases. CDR1 is SGDLS and CDR2 is YYNGEE in the germline V gene. The trim removed 3 bases at V and 6 bases at J, leaving 3 bases unmatched. This CDR3 contains 13 residues. CDR3 bases read: TGTGCCAGCAGCGGACAGGGAGGTCAGCCC. This gives the protein CASSGQGGQP. The CDR3 reads in full as CASSGQGGQPQHF.

This clone has at least ten counts. The CDR3 end is not reached by the read, which stops 3 residues before it; the germline J gene fills it in. The genes are TRBV27 and TRBJ2-1; 8 bases are a match to TRBD2. This CDR3 contains 13 residues. The V gene's germline CDR1 is MNHEY and CDR2 SMNVEV (reference sequence). The junction had 6 bases not matched to a gene; V was cut back by 6 bases and J by 8 bases. The CDR3 region is CASRSSGGYEQFF. The covered CDR3 bases are TGTGCCAGCAGGTCAAGCGGGGGTTATGAG.

This clone was found many times. A read error may explain this, as a much larger clone is one base away. The read ends 3 residues shy of where the CDR3 ends; the end is completed using the germline J gene. The gene calls are TRBV10-3 and TRBJ1-2; TRBD1 is a possible D gene (5 bases). This CDR3 is 15 amino acids long. Germline V gene data show CDR1 as ENHRY and CDR2 as SYGVKD. CDR3 DNA, as far as it was read: TGTGCCGTCAGTGAGTCCGGCGGGACTGACTATGGC. It encodes CAVSESGGTDYG. The full CDR3 reads CAVSESGGTDYGYTF.

In this sample, this clone turned up many times. The read ends 3 residues before the CDR3 terminus; that terminus is restored from the germline J gene. The rearrangement uses TRBV2 and TRBJ2-5; 7 bases line up with TRBD2. V shed 5 bases and J 5 bases; nucleotides not matched to a gene: 11. Germline V lookup: CDR1 SNHLY, CDR2 FYNNEI. This CDR3 has 15 amino acids. The CDR3 bases that were read are TGTGCCAGCAGTCCTAATACCGGGACTAAGGAGACC. It codes for CASSPNTGTKET. The CDR3 reads in full as CASSPNTGTKETQYF.

This clone was seen repeatedly, ten times or more. Read data end 3 residues before the CDR3 end; the end is taken from the germline J gene. This chain uses TRBV18 with TRBJ1-4; D unresolved. This CDR3 is 15 amino acids long. Germline V gives CDR1 KGHSH, CDR2 LQKENI. Trimming shortened V by 2 bases and J by 8 bases, and 15 bases separated the two germline ends. The CDR3 sequence is CASSPSVASEEKLFF. CDR3 DNA, as far as it was read: TGTGCCAGCTCACCAAGTGTAGCCTCAGAAGAAAAA.